The clone carrying this T cell receptor (beta chain) was counted between two and nine times. Its matching antigen is unknown. This sample was included in a study of cytomegalovirus exposure and HLA in healthy donors. Study findings and constraints: Testing in vitro showed a few CMV-associated chains specific for CMV antigens. In an earlier analysis, in some 600 donors, most V segments appeared productive either ~87% or ~30% of the time. The availability of immune exposure information extended only to CMV serostatus. Sequencing had likely introduced a cluster of highly shared sequence variants as an artifact.

Primers for the PCR totalled 60 Vbeta and 13 Jbeta. Sequencing was performed with immunoSEQ multiplex PCR; in TCRdb, only in-frame clones are kept and a portion is missing. The sample has roughly 140,000 clones; about 79% are singletons. The source material was PBMCs. This sequence was found in a middle-aged man in good health and CMV-seropositive.

The CDR3 coding sequence is TGTGCCAGCAGTTTAAGGCGGGAGGGGGTAGGAGATACGCAGTATTTT. Its translation is CASSLRREGVGDTQYF. This rearrangement joins TRBV27 to TRBJ2-3; 9 bases are a match to TRBD2. Trimming took 2 bases from V and 5 from J; bases not matched to a gene: 8. Germline CDR1 reads MNHEY; CDR2 reads SMNVEV (reference sequence). The CDR3 extends over 16 amino acids.